The rows below give T cell receptor beta chains drawn from one sample of a study of blood T cell repertoires in COVID-19. Only in-frame clones appear in the TCRdb table, and some are missing; sequencing was by immunoSEQ multiplex PCR. The sample has about 100,000 clones; about 90% are singletons. The sequencing sample was made of peripheral blood. These receptors were obtained from a man in his forties or fifties with active or convalescent COVID-19. Each CDR3 is given with its conserved first and last residue. D genes are given only for firm matches. A row's size may be missing; if present it is once, few, many or a size class.

d_call: TRBD2
clone_size: .
j_call: TRBJ2-7
v_call: TRBV11-2
cdr3_nt: TGTGCCAGCAGCGCAACGACTAGCGGGTTCTTGGAGCAGTACTTC
cdr3_aa: CASSATTSGFLEQYF

d_call: .
clone_size: .
j_call: TRBJ1-2
v_call: TRBV10-3
cdr3_nt: TGTGCCATCAGTGAGAGGGAGGGTGAGGGCTACACCTTC
cdr3_aa: CAISEREGEGYTF

d_call: .
clone_size: .
j_call: TRBJ2-5
v_call: TRBV5-8
cdr3_nt: TGTGCCAGCAGCTTGGAACTGTCGACCCCGGGGACCCAGTACTTC
cdr3_aa: CASSLELSTPGTQYF

d_call: .
clone_size: .
j_call: TRBJ1-4
v_call: TRBV30
cdr3_nt: TGTGCCTGGAGTCTTCGGGAAAAACTGTTTTTT
cdr3_aa: CAWSLREKLFF

d_call: TRBD2
clone_size: .
j_call: TRBJ2-2
v_call: TRBV13
cdr3_nt: TGTGCCAGCAGCTTATGGGGACTAGGCACCGGGGAGCTGTTTTTT
cdr3_aa: CASSLWGLGTGELFF

d_call: TRBD1
clone_size: .
j_call: TRBJ2-5
v_call: TRBV6-5
cdr3_nt: TGTGCCAGCAGTTCCCTTGGACAGGGAGAGACCCAGTACTTC
cdr3_aa: CASSSLGQGETQYF

d_call: TRBD2
clone_size: .
j_call: TRBJ2-2
v_call: TRBV7-3
cdr3_nt: TGTGCCAGCAGCTTAACCCGGACTAGCGGGGTCAACACCGGGGAGCTGTTTTTT
cdr3_aa: CASSLTRTSGVNTGELFF

d_call: TRBD2
clone_size: .
j_call: TRBJ2-1
v_call: TRBV19
cdr3_nt: TGTGCCAGTAGTATAGATTCAGGGCTAGCGGAATCACTTTTGAATGAGCAGTTCTTC
cdr3_aa: CASSIDSGLAESLLNEQFF

d_call: TRBD2
clone_size: .
j_call: TRBJ2-1
v_call: TRBV27
cdr3_nt: TGTGCCAGCAGTTTACGAGCGGGATCTGTCTTGGCGTCGGGGTATGAGCAGTTCTTC
cdr3_aa: CASSLRAGSVLASGYEQFF

d_call: .
clone_size: .
j_call: TRBJ1-6
v_call: TRBV23-1
cdr3_nt: TGCGCCCGCCGCCGGCCCCACAGGGTCTCTCGGATAGCCGATAATTCACCCCTCCACTTT
cdr3_aa: CARRRPHRVSRIADNSPLHF

d_call: TRBD2
clone_size: .
j_call: TRBJ2-1
v_call: TRBV9
cdr3_nt: TGTGCCAGCAGCCCCGTTAGCGGGAGATACAATGAGCAGTTCTTC
cdr3_aa: CASSPVSGRYNEQFF

d_call: TRBD2
clone_size: .
j_call: TRBJ2-1
v_call: TRBV27
cdr3_nt: TGTGCCAGCCGACCGACTAGCGGATACAATGAGCAGTTCTTC
cdr3_aa: CASRPTSGYNEQFF

d_call: .
clone_size: once
j_call: TRBJ2-7
v_call: TRBV10-1
cdr3_nt: TGCGCCAGCAGTGAGACAGGTGATACCTACGAGCAGTACTTC
cdr3_aa: CASSETGDTYEQYF

d_call: .
clone_size: .
j_call: TRBJ1-6
v_call: TRBV5-6
cdr3_nt: TGTGCCAGCAGCTTAGCGCGGAATTCACCCCTCCACTTT
cdr3_aa: CASSLARNSPLHF

d_call: .
clone_size: .
j_call: TRBJ2-3
v_call: TRBV19
cdr3_nt: TGTGCCAGTAGTATCCAACTCACAGATACGCAGTATTTT
cdr3_aa: CASSIQLTDTQYF

d_call: .
clone_size: .
j_call: TRBJ1-4
v_call: TRBV10-3
cdr3_nt: TGTGCCATCGGAGACAGTTCGGTGGCAACTAATGAAAAACTGTTTTTT
cdr3_aa: CAIGDSSVATNEKLFF

d_call: .
clone_size: once
j_call: TRBJ2-7
v_call: TRBV7-9
cdr3_nt: TGTGCCAGCAGCGGTCCGGACAGACACTCCTCCTACGAGCAGTACTTC
cdr3_aa: CASSGPDRHSSYEQYF

d_call: TRBD1
clone_size: .
j_call: TRBJ1-4
v_call: TRBV10-3
cdr3_nt: TGTGCCATCAGTGAGGGGACAGCAACTAATGAAAAACTGTTTTTT
cdr3_aa: CAISEGTATNEKLFF

d_call: .
clone_size: .
j_call: TRBJ1-6
v_call: TRBV27
cdr3_nt: TGTGCCAGCAGTTTATCGGAGGGCGGTAATTCACCCCTCCACTTT
cdr3_aa: CASSLSEGGNSPLHF

d_call: .
clone_size: .
j_call: TRBJ2-1
v_call: TRBV28
cdr3_nt: TGTGCCAGCAGTTTTCCGCCCGGGACACTGTACAATGAGCAGTTCTTC
cdr3_aa: CASSFPPGTLYNEQFF

d_call: TRBD2
clone_size: .
j_call: TRBJ2-1
v_call: TRBV5-4
cdr3_nt: TGTGCCAGCAGCCCCGGAACTAGCGGGGCTCCCTACAATGAGCAGTTCTTC
cdr3_aa: CASSPGTSGAPYNEQFF

d_call: .
clone_size: .
j_call: TRBJ2-1
v_call: TRBV28
cdr3_nt: TGTGCCAGCAGTTTACAAACTATGAGCTCCTACAATGAGCAGTTCTTC
cdr3_aa: CASSLQTMSSYNEQFF

d_call: .
clone_size: once
j_call: TRBJ1-2
v_call: TRBV10-3
cdr3_nt: TGTGCCATCAGTGAGTCGATCGCACAGGCTAACTATGGCTACACCTTC
cdr3_aa: CAISESIAQANYGYTF

d_call: TRBD1
clone_size: .
j_call: TRBJ2-1
v_call: TRBV7-9
cdr3_nt: TGTGCCAGCAGCTGGACAGGGTTTAACAATGAGCAGTTCTTC
cdr3_aa: CASSWTGFNNEQFF